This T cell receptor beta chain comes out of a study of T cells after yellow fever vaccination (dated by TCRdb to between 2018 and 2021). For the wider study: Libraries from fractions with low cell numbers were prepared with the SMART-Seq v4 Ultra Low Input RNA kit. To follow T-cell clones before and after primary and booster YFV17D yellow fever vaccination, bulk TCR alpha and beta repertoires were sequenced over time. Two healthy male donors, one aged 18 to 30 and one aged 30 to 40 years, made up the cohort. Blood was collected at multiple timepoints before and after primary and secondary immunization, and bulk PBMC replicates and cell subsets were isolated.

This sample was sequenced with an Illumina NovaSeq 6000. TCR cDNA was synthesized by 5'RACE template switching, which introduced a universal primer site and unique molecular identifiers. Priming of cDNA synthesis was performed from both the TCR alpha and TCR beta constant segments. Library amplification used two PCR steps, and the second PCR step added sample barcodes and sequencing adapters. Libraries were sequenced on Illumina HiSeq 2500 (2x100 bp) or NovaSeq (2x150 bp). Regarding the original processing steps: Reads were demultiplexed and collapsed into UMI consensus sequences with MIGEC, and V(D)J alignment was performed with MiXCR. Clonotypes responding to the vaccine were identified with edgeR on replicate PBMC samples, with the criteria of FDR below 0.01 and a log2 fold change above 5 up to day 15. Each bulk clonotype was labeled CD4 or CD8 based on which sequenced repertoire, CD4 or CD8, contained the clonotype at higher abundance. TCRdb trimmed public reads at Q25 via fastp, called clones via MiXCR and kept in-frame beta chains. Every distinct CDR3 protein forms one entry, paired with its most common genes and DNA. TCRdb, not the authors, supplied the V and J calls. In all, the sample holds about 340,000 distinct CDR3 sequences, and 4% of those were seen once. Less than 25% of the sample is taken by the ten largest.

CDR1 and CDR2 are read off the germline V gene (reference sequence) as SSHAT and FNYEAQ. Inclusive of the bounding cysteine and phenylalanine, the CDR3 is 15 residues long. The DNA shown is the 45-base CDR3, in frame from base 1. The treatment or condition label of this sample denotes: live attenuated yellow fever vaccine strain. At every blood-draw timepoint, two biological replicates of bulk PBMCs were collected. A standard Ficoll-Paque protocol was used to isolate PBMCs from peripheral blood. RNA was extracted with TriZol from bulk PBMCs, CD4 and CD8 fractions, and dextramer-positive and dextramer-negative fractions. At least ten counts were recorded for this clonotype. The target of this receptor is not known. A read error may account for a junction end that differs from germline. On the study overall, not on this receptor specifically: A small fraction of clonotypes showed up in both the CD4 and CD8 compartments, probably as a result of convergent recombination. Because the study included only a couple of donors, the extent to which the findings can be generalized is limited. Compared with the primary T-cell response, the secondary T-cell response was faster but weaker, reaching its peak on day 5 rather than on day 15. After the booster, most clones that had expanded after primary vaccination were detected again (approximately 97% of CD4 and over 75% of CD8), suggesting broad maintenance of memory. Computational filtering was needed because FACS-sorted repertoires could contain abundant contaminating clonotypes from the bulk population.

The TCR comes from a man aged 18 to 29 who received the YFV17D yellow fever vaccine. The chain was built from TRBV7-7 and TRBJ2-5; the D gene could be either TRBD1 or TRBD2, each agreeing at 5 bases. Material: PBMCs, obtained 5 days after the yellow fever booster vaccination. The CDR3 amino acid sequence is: CASSLEGRLQETQYF. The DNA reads TGTGCTAGCAGCTTAGAGGGGCGGCTACAAGAGACCCAGTACTTC.